This T cell receptor (beta chain) was captured by sequencing in a study of blood T cells in healthy people across ages. The use of a sample-barcoded 5' primer and a J-beta primer mix characterized a second PCR of 7 to 11 cycles. A minimum of 3 million CDR3-containing paired-end reads was obtained for each sample. TCRdb reprocessed the 5' RACE reads with MiXCR, giving one entry per CDR3 protein. Seen here are roughly 640,000 distinct CDR3 sequences, 25% to 30% observed once, and the top ten hold 15% to 18%. Germline V gene data show CDR1 as LGHDT and CDR2 as YNNKEL (reference sequence). Trimming stripped 1 base from V and 7 bases from J, with 15 bases between. The CDR3 runs to 15 residues. Donors each provided ten milliliters of peripheral blood.

The source is a woman older than 75 in good health. The specimen was blood. V usage is TRBV3-1 and J usage is TRBJ2-3; D ambiguous. The CDR3 loop reads CASSQAMAAANTQYF. DNA of the CDR3: TGTGCCAGCAGCCAAGCTATGGCCGCGGCAAATACGCAGTATTTT.